Given below is one T cell receptor beta chain in context. This sample is drawn from a study of CD8+ T cells in alopecia areata. Reverse transcribed after extraction, RNA yielded cDNA as the sequencing template. Profiling relied on immunoSEQ multiplex PCR, and the TCRdb table lists in-frame clones only, not all of them. The sample includes roughly 180,000 clones, around 56% of them seen just once. V lost 6 bases and J lost 5; bases outside the gene matches: 7. Germline CDR1 reads KGHSH; CDR2 reads LQKENI. The CDR3 runs 14 residues. Treatment noted: oral pan-JAK inhibitor, 5-10 mg twice daily. In alopecia areata patients, both lesional scalp punch biopsies and peripheral blood were collected.

The clonotype comes from a human donor with alopecia areata. This sequence joins TRBV18 and TRBJ2-7; 10 positions agree with TRBD1. Sequenced material: CD4+ T cells sorted from blood, taken at week 4, from a patient treated with tofacitinib. This CDR3 reads CASSPGQGFDEQYF. CDR3 bases: TGTGCCAGCTCGCCGGGACAGGGGTTCGACGAGCAGTACTTC.